The entry below gives a single TCR beta chain sequence along with its context. The sample comes from a study of blood T cell repertoires in COVID-19. The overall study: The United States, Italy and Spain were the sources of the acute and convalescent COVID-19 samples.

This CDR3 is 13 amino acids long. Germline CDR1 KGHSH, CDR2 LQKENI. Germline trimming cut 4 bases from V and 6 bases from J; bases unmatched to any gene: 4. Original data processing: Reference gene primer amplification yielded estimated nucleated cell counts. Using immunoSEQ multiplex PCR, the repertoire was profiled, and TCRdb retains in-frame clones only, with some absent. V, J and clone size were drawn from that table, and D and trimming were deduced from the DNA. The profile covers 260,000 or so clones, with 75% to 90% appearing a single time and about 9.1% taken by the ten largest. The specimen sequenced was peripheral blood. This clonotype originated in a human donor in a cohort sampled during active COVID-19. V usage is TRBV18 and J usage is TRBJ1-2, with 8 bases lining up with TRBD1. The CDR3 here is CASSQGTGDGYTF. CDR3 sequence (DNA): TGTGCCAGCTCACAGGGGACAGGAGATGGCTACACCTTC.